Listed below are T cell receptor beta chains from one sample, sequenced in a study of blood T cell repertoires in COVID-19. Sequencing used immunoSEQ multiplex PCR; TCRdb keeps in-frame clones, though not all of them. The data contain 200,000 to 250,000 clones, approximately 83% of them seen just once; the ten biggest clones take up around 2.7%. Sequenced input: peripheral blood. The receptors shown here come from a woman between 25 and 40 years old who had recovered from COVID-19. CDR3s include the opening cysteine and the closing phenylalanine or tryptophan. The D gene is left open where the match is weak. Not all rows give a size; the values are once, few, many and, for expanded clones, a class.

v_gene: TRBV10-1; j_gene: TRBJ2-2; d_gene: TRBD2; abundance: medium-sized; CDR3aa: CASSESGRDTGELFF; CDR3nt: TGCGCCAGCAGTGAGTCCGGGAGGGACACCGGGGAGCTGTTTTTT
v_gene: TRBV18; j_gene: TRBJ1-2; d_gene: TRBD1; abundance: few; CDR3aa: CASSPRGQGYGYTF; CDR3nt: TGTGCCAGCTCACCCAGGGGACAGGGCTATGGCTACACCTTC
v_gene: TRBV25-1; j_gene: TRBJ2-2; d_gene: TRBD1; abundance: .; CDR3aa: CASSESYGQGRGTGELFF; CDR3nt: TGTGCCAGCAGTGAATCCTATGGACAGGGAAGGGGCACCGGGGAGCTGTTTTTT
v_gene: TRBV19; j_gene: TRBJ1-2; d_gene: .; abundance: .; CDR3aa: CASSIRPQASYTF; CDR3nt: TGTGCCAGTAGTATCAGGCCTCAGGCCAGCTACACCTTC
v_gene: TRBV2; j_gene: TRBJ2-7; d_gene: .; abundance: .; CDR3aa: CASLSGTKTYEQYF; CDR3nt: TGTGCCAGCCTTTCCGGGACAAAGACCTACGAGCAGTACTTC
v_gene: TRBV6-5; j_gene: TRBJ1-5; d_gene: TRBD1; abundance: .; CDR3aa: CATSTGVVSQPQHF; CDR3nt: TGTGCCACCTCCACAGGGGTGGTCAGTCAGCCCCAGCATTTT
v_gene: TRBV5-5; j_gene: TRBJ1-1; d_gene: .; abundance: once; CDR3aa: CASSLEGPMNTEAFF; CDR3nt: TGTGCCAGCAGCTTGGAGGGGCCTATGAACACTGAAGCTTTCTTT
v_gene: TRBV6-5; j_gene: TRBJ2-5; d_gene: .; abundance: once; CDR3aa: CASTFRRGKETQYF; CDR3nt: TGTGCCAGCACCTTCCGTCGGGGGAAGGAGACCCAGTACTTC
v_gene: TRBV19; j_gene: TRBJ2-1; d_gene: .; abundance: .; CDR3aa: CASSTGTSRGHEQFF; CDR3nt: TGTGCCAGTAGTACGGGGACTAGCAGGGGGCATGAGCAGTTCTTC
v_gene: TRBV3-1/TRBV3-2; j_gene: TRBJ2-2; d_gene: .; abundance: .; CDR3aa: CASSQGQGSAGELFF; CDR3nt: TGTGCCAGCAGCCAAGGCCAGGGCAGCGCCGGGGAGCTGTTTTTT
v_gene: TRBV29-1; j_gene: TRBJ2-5; d_gene: .; abundance: once; CDR3aa: CSAEGWGLPVRETQYF; CDR3nt: TGCAGCGCTGAAGGGTGGGGACTGCCGGTCAGGGAGACCCAGTACTTC
v_gene: TRBV10-1; j_gene: TRBJ2-7; d_gene: TRBD1; abundance: once; CDR3aa: CASRGQGKRAYEQYF; CDR3nt: TGCGCCAGCAGAGGACAGGGGAAGAGGGCCTACGAGCAGTACTTC
v_gene: TRBV30; j_gene: TRBJ2-3; d_gene: .; abundance: .; CDR3aa: CAWSIGRTDTQYF; CDR3nt: TGTGCCTGGAGTATTGGGAGAACAGATACGCAGTATTTT
v_gene: TRBV29-1; j_gene: TRBJ2-4; d_gene: .; abundance: .; CDR3aa: CSVEGQVQNIQYF; CDR3nt: TGCAGCGTTGAAGGACAGGTCCAAAACATTCAGTACTTC
v_gene: TRBV30; j_gene: TRBJ1-2; d_gene: TRBD1; abundance: .; CDR3aa: CAWSHPGRGNYGYTF; CDR3nt: TGTGCCTGGAGTCACCCGGGCAGGGGGAACTATGGCTACACCTTC
v_gene: TRBV3-1/TRBV3-2; j_gene: TRBJ1-6; d_gene: TRBD1; abundance: few; CDR3aa: CASSPGQGVSPLHF; CDR3nt: TGTGCCAGCAGCCCCGGACAGGGAGTTTCACCCCTCCACTTT
v_gene: TRBV12-5; j_gene: TRBJ2-2; d_gene: .; abundance: .; CDR3aa: CASGQGPLGVTGELFF; CDR3nt: TGTGCTAGTGGCCAGGGCCCACTCGGAGTCACCGGGGAGCTGTTTTTT
v_gene: TRBV12-5; j_gene: TRBJ1-5; d_gene: .; abundance: few; CDR3aa: CADSGGLGQPQHF; CDR3nt: TGTGCTGACTCGGGGGGGCTTGGGCAGCCCCAGCATTTT
v_gene: TRBV27; j_gene: TRBJ2-1; d_gene: TRBD2; abundance: .; CDR3aa: CASSSLPTSGSYNEQFF; CDR3nt: TGTGCCAGCAGTTCACTACCCACTAGCGGAAGCTACAATGAGCAGTTCTTC
v_gene: TRBV25-1; j_gene: TRBJ1-1; d_gene: TRBD1; abundance: .; CDR3aa: CASSESPGTGGEAFF; CDR3nt: TGTGCCAGCAGTGAATCACCTGGGACAGGGGGTGAAGCTTTCTTT
v_gene: TRBV19; j_gene: TRBJ2-4; d_gene: TRBD1; abundance: .; CDR3aa: CASSLYSGTGTLNIQYF; CDR3nt: TGTGCCAGTAGTCTCTACTCCGGGACAGGGACCCTAAACATTCAGTACTTC
v_gene: TRBV4-2; j_gene: TRBJ1-2; d_gene: .; abundance: .; CDR3aa: CASSHGQNYGYTF; CDR3nt: TGTGCCAGCAGCCATGGACAGAACTATGGCTACACCTTC
v_gene: TRBV6-5; j_gene: TRBJ2-5; d_gene: .; abundance: .; CDR3aa: CASSYSGREAGETQYF; CDR3nt: TGTGCCAGCAGTTACTCGGGCAGGGAGGCTGGAGAGACCCAGTACTTC
v_gene: TRBV4-1; j_gene: TRBJ1-4; d_gene: .; abundance: .; CDR3aa: CASSQDEEKLFF; CDR3nt: TGCGCCAGCAGCCAAGATGAGGAAAAACTGTTTTTT
v_gene: TRBV5-1; j_gene: TRBJ2-1; d_gene: .; abundance: few; CDR3aa: CASSLDGQINEQFF; CDR3nt: TGCGCCAGCAGCTTGGACGGACAGATCAATGAGCAGTTCTTC
v_gene: TRBV5-1; j_gene: TRBJ2-5; d_gene: TRBD1; abundance: once; CDR3aa: CASSPGQGGETQYF; CDR3nt: TGCGCCAGCAGCCCGGGACAGGGAGGGGAGACCCAGTACTTC
v_gene: TRBV28; j_gene: TRBJ2-2; d_gene: .; abundance: .; CDR3aa: CASSLRDTGELFF; CDR3nt: TGTGCCAGCAGTTTGAGGGATACGGGGGAGCTGTTTTTT
v_gene: TRBV10-3; j_gene: TRBJ2-5; d_gene: TRBD1; abundance: .; CDR3aa: CAISRVTGGGQKTVETQYF; CDR3nt: TGTGCCATCAGTAGAGTTACAGGGGGCGGACAGAAAACGGTGGAGACCCAGTACTTC
v_gene: TRBV21-1; j_gene: TRBJ2-4; d_gene: .; abundance: .; CDR3aa: CASSCPDSFKNIQYF; CDR3nt: TGTGCCAGTTCTTGCCCCGACAGTTTCAAAAACATTCAGTACTTC
v_gene: TRBV27; j_gene: TRBJ1-1; d_gene: TRBD1; abundance: .; CDR3aa: CASSSQGIFTEAFF; CDR3nt: TGTGCCAGCAGTTCACAGGGGATTTTCACTGAAGCTTTCTTT
v_gene: TRBV4-1; j_gene: TRBJ1-2; d_gene: .; abundance: .; CDR3aa: CASSQDKSNYGYTF; CDR3nt: TGCGCCAGCAGCCAAGATAAGAGTAACTATGGCTACACCTTC
v_gene: TRBV7-9; j_gene: TRBJ1-3; d_gene: TRBD1; abundance: .; CDR3aa: CASSPPLGTGKGLNTIYF; CDR3nt: TGTGCCAGCAGCCCTCCACTTGGGACAGGGAAAGGCCTTAACACCATATATTTT
v_gene: TRBV5-1; j_gene: TRBJ2-7; d_gene: .; abundance: .; CDR3aa: CASSTPAGSGYEQYF; CDR3nt: TGCGCCAGCAGCACCCCGGCGGGGTCTGGTTACGAGCAGTACTTC
v_gene: TRBV18; j_gene: TRBJ2-3; d_gene: TRBD1; abundance: once; CDR3aa: CASSPPTGGLSDTQYF; CDR3nt: TGTGCCAGCTCACCACCAACAGGGGGGTTGTCAGATACGCAGTATTTT
v_gene: TRBV5-1; j_gene: TRBJ2-5; d_gene: TRBD1; abundance: once; CDR3aa: CASSLGQGRSGTQYF; CDR3nt: TGCGCCAGCAGCCTCGGACAGGGGCGGTCGGGGACCCAGTACTTC
v_gene: TRBV11-3; j_gene: TRBJ2-1; d_gene: .; abundance: .; CDR3aa: CASSLGQGRATGEQFF; CDR3nt: TGTGCCAGCAGCTTAGGTCAGGGGAGGGCCACGGGTGAGCAGTTCTTC
v_gene: TRBV28; j_gene: TRBJ1-5; d_gene: TRBD1; abundance: .; CDR3aa: CARTGQTYQPQHF; CDR3nt: TGTGCCAGAACGGGACAGACTTATCAGCCCCAGCATTTT
v_gene: TRBV5-6; j_gene: TRBJ1-2; d_gene: .; abundance: .; CDR3aa: CASGVSGANYGYTF; CDR3nt: TGTGCCAGCGGTGTATCGGGTGCTAACTATGGCTACACCTTC
v_gene: TRBV9; j_gene: TRBJ2-7; d_gene: .; abundance: .; CDR3aa: CASSVGWGDYEQYF; CDR3nt: TGTGCCAGCAGCGTAGGGTGGGGGGACTACGAGCAGTACTTC
v_gene: TRBV7-9; j_gene: TRBJ2-7; d_gene: TRBD1; abundance: .; CDR3aa: CASTSGTGVSYEQYF; CDR3nt: TGTGCCAGCACCTCCGGGACAGGGGTGTCCTACGAGCAGTACTTC
v_gene: TRBV18; j_gene: TRBJ2-5; d_gene: .; abundance: few; CDR3aa: CASSPGGETQYF; CDR3nt: TGTGCCAGCTCACCCGGAGGGGAGACCCAGTACTTC